Below, 27 T cell receptor beta chains from the same sample are listed, as sequenced in a study of blood T cell repertoires in COVID-19 (TCRdb year 2020). To prepare the library, the immunoSEQ multiplex PCR assay was applied. Here the immuneACCESS table is served through TCRdb, limited to in-frame sequences with V and J called. Missing clones are a known gap in these copies; in checked studies unresolved V genes cover under half, and the rest lacks a known reason. The table for this sample lists roughly 150,000 clones; roughly 87% of them were counted only once. Approximately 4% of the sample is in the top ten clones. The sequenced sample was PBMCs or T cells enriched from blood (not recorded which). All receptors derive from a woman in her thirties or forties who had been exposed to COVID-19.

The chain employs TRBV18 and TRBJ2-1; D not certain. The germline CDR1 and CDR2 sequences are KGHSH and LQKENI. V gave up 3 bases and J gave up 8 bases, with 11 bases separating them. The CDR3 has 13 residues. In DNA form, the CDR3 reads TGTGCCAGCTCACCTCGGAGCTCGGATGAGCAGTTCTTC. It is translated as CASSPRSSDEQFF.

This sequence joins TRBV2 and TRBJ1-3; possible D gene TRBD1, 5 bases. V lost 4 bases, J lost 0 bases, and 10 bases lay in between. The V gene's germline CDR1 is SNHLY and CDR2 FYNNEI. The CDR3 is 15 residues long. The CDR3 bases are TGTGCCAGCAGTGGACAGCTCGTCTCTGGAAACACCATATATTTT. It translates to CASSGQLVSGNTIYF. The whole variable domain, remainder taken from reference TRBV2 and TRBJ1-3, is EPEVTQTPSHQVTQMGQEVILRCVPISNHLYFYWYRQILGQKVEFLVSFYNNEISEKSEIFDDQFSVERPDGSNFTLKIRSTKLEDSAMYFCASSGQLVSGNTIYFGEGSWLTVV.

The gene calls are TRBV15 and TRBJ2-7; 7 bases fit TRBD2. V was pared by 0 bases and J by 5 bases, with 1 base of the junction left unmatched. Germline V gives CDR1 LNHNV, CDR2 YYDKDF (reference sequence). The CDR3 sequence is 13 residues long. The CDR3 sequence is CATSRDAGDEQYF. The CDR3 region has the DNA TGTGCCACCAGCAGAGATGCGGGGGACGAGCAGTACTTC.

V is TRBV11-2 and J is TRBJ1-4; D call uncertain. Germline CDR1 reads SGHAT; CDR2 reads FQNNGV. This CDR3 spans 15 amino acids. The V end was cut by 6 bases, the J end by 6 bases, with 17 bases between. Here the CDR3 reads CASSPGIRHDEKLFF. CDR3 nucleotide sequence: TGTGCCAGCAGTCCAGGAATTCGACATGATGAAAAACTGTTTTTT.

CDR3 in amino acids: CASSSDYTGGIVAFF. The DNA of the CDR3 is TGCGCCAGCAGCTCGGACTATACAGGAGGGATAGTAGCTTTCTTT. The chain recombines TRBV5-1 with TRBJ1-1; D is perhaps TRBD1 (5 bases). In germline, CDR1 is SGHRS, CDR2 YFSETQ. Trimming took off 3 bases at V and 10 bases at J, with 22 bases between the two ends. The CDR3 runs to 15 residues.

The chain uses TRBV2 and TRBJ2-5; 7 bases are shared with TRBD2. The CDR3 consists of 15 residues. Trimming took 3 bases from V and 4 from J; bases not matched to a gene: 8. CDR1 is SNHLY and CDR2 is FYNNEI in the germline V gene. The CDR3 DNA is TGTGCCAGCAGTGATACTGCGGGAGTGGGAGAGACCCAGTACTTC. It specifies CASSDTAGVGETQYF.

V gene TRBV9 combines with J gene TRBJ1-2, with D unresolved. CDR3 length equals 14 residues. Trimming took 0 bases from V and 0 from J, leaving 6 bases between them. CDR1 is SGDLS and CDR2 is YYNGEE in the germline V gene. The CDR3 reads CASSVDLANYGYTF. The CDR3 DNA sequence: TGTGCCAGCAGCGTAGACTTAGCTAACTATGGCTACACCTTC.

The chain links TRBV5-4 to TRBJ2-7, with 9 bases identical to TRBD1. Germline CDR1 is SGHNT and CDR2 is YYREEE (reference sequence). CDR3 length equals 15 residues. After removal of 4 bases from V and 1 base from J, the junction contained 6 bases not matched to a gene. In DNA, the CDR3 is TGTGCCAGCAGCACAGGACAGGGGCTATCCTACGAGCAGTACTTC. Protein sequence: CASSTGQGLSYEQYF.

The rearrangement links TRBV4-3 to TRBJ2-7, with TRBD2 matching 7 bases. V lost 5 bases, J lost 5 bases, and 15 bases stayed unmatched. Germline CDR1 LGHNA, CDR2 YSLEER. The CDR3 spans 16 residues. CDR3 sequence: CASSSRARDYLDEQYF. CDR3 sequence (DNA): TGCGCCAGCAGCTCAAGGGCTCGGGACTACCTCGACGAGCAGTACTTC.

The rearrangement links TRBV28 to TRBJ2-7; 9 positions match TRBD1. With 7 bases clipped from V and 5 bases from J, the junction kept 6 bases outside the gene matches. CDR3 size: 13 residues. The germline gives CDR1 MDHEN, CDR2 SYDVKM. The CDR3, as DNA: TGTGCCAGCACCCGGGACAGGGTCCACGAGCAGTACTTC. The encoded protein is CASTRDRVHEQYF.

The J gene is TRBJ1-1, the V gene TRBV29-1; possible D gene TRBD1, 6 bases. With 4 bases removed from V and 1 base from J, the gap between germline ends came to 10 bases. CDR3 size: 13 residues. Per the germline V gene, CDR1 is SQVTM and CDR2 is ANQGSEA. CDR3 region: CSVGGLGNTEAFF. CDR3 DNA: TGCAGCGTTGGGGGGCTGGGGAACACTGAAGCTTTCTTT.

Only one count was recorded for this clone. The identical CDR3 is also encoded by other nucleotide sequences in the sample. The genes are TRBV28 and TRBJ1-2; 8 positions match TRBD1. The CDR3 runs 14 residues. Unmatched junction bases numbered 2, after V lost 3 bases and J lost 2 bases. From germline, CDR1 is MDHEN and CDR2 SYDVKM. The CDR3 region has the DNA TGTGCCAGCAGTTTCACAGGGGGAAACTATGGCTACACCTTC. This codes for CASSFTGGNYGYTF.

J is TRBJ2-2 and V is TRBV3-1 (or the pseudogene TRBV3-2), with 8 bases identical to TRBD1. This CDR3 region has 16 residues. Germline V CDR1 and CDR2: LGHDT, YNNKEL (reference sequence). J was trimmed by 5 bases and V by 3 bases; bases with no gene match: 8. The CDR3 is CASSHLRGQGTGELFF. The CDR3 nucleotides read TGTGCCAGCAGCCACCTCCGCGGACAGGGTACCGGGGAGCTGTTTTTT.

V is TRBV3-1 (or the pseudogene TRBV3-2) and J is TRBJ2-7; D perhaps matches TRBD2 (6 bases). The CDR3 loop spans 13 amino acids. Trimming removed 0 bases from V and 6 bases from J, with 9 bases in between. From germline, CDR1 is LGHDT and CDR2 YNNKEL (reference sequence). CDR3 in amino acids: CASSQDQGGEQYF. The DNA for the CDR3 is TGTGCCAGCAGCCAAGACCAGGGAGGCGAGCAGTACTTC.

The chain is built from TRBV11-2 and TRBJ1-1; D not resolved. The V end lost 4 bases, the J end lost 2 bases, and 14 bases lay between the germline ends. Looked up from germline, CDR1 is SGHAT and CDR2 is FQNNGV. CDR3 length equals 15 residues. Here the CDR3 DNA reads TGTGCCAGCAGCTCCCGGGGAGTCCACAACACTGAAGCTTTCTTT. Its translation is CASSSRGVHNTEAFF.

The chain links TRBV6-1 to TRBJ1-4; possible D gene TRBD1, 5 bases. V was clipped by 1 base and J by 7 bases, with 13 bases between them. CDR1 is MNHNS, CDR2 SASEGT, per germline. There are 15 residues in the CDR3. CDR3 bases: TGTGCCAGCAGTGAAGGGGGGGACGTTTTTGAAAAACTGTTTTTT. This encodes CASSEGGDVFEKLFF.

The chain employs TRBV6-5 and TRBJ2-1, with D possibly matching TRBD2 (7 bases). The V end lost 7 bases, the J end lost 7 bases, and 20 bases lay between the germline ends. CDR3 size: 15 residues. CDR1 and CDR2 (germline): MNHEY, SVGAGI. CDR3 sequence reads: CASTGFGGPGNEQFF. In nucleotides, the CDR3 is TGTGCCAGCACAGGGTTCGGGGGGCCGGGAAATGAGCAGTTCTTC.

J is TRBJ1-2 and V is TRBV9; a weak D match, TRBD1 (6 bases). There are 13 residues in the CDR3. Germline-derived CDR1 and CDR2 are SGDLS and YYNGEE. Trimming removed 2 bases from V and 8 bases from J, with 13 bases in between. CDR3 nucleotide sequence: TGTGCCAGCAGCGTCTCAGGGGTTTACGGCTACACCTTC. Protein: CASSVSGVYGYTF.

The chain's CDR3 is CASSPGQTNEQYF. For the CDR3, the DNA is TGCGCCAGCAGCCCGGGACAGACAAACGAGCAGTACTTC. The chain recombines TRBV5-1 with TRBJ2-7, with 7 nucleotides matching TRBD1. V lost 4 bases and J lost 5; bases outside the gene matches: 6. CDR1 is SGHRS and CDR2 is YFSETQ in the germline V gene. This CDR3 spans 13 amino acids.

The chain has TRBV5-1 and TRBJ1-5; 7 nucleotides line up with TRBD1. This CDR3 has 14 amino acids. Germline V gene sequence: CDR1 SGHRS, CDR2 YFSETQ. The ends lost 7 bases at V and 0 bases at J; junction bases unmatched: 4. The CDR3 loop reads CASGQANSNQPQHF. The CDR3, as DNA: TGCGCCAGCGGACAGGCAAATAGCAATCAGCCCCAGCATTTT.

This clone was counted only a few times. The chain uses TRBV2 and TRBJ1-5; D remains unclear. The V end lost 0 bases, the J end lost 3 bases, and 9 bases lay between the germline ends. In germline, CDR1 is SNHLY, CDR2 FYNNEI. There are 15 residues in the CDR3. Here the CDR3 DNA reads TGTGCCAGCAGTGAAGCACGGCGGAACAATCAGCCCCAGCATTTT. This encodes CASSEARRNNQPQHF.

CDR3 protein: CATSDGSAVQPQHF. CDR3 DNA sequence: TGTGCCACCAGTGACGGGTCGGCGGTGCAGCCCCAGCATTTT. This chain uses TRBV24-1 with TRBJ1-5; D not certain. Germline V gene lookup returns CDR1 KGHDR and CDR2 SFDVKD. V lost 4 bases and J 7 bases, leaving 13 bases between the germline ends. The CDR3 totals 14 residues.

V and J are TRBV7-8 and TRBJ2-1, with a possible D match to TRBD1 (6 bases). The V gene's germline CDR1 is SGHVS and CDR2 FQNEAQ. The CDR3 consists of 16 residues. V lost 2 bases, J lost 9 bases, and 20 bases lay in between. The CDR3 loop is CASSLKRRDTGSEQFF. DNA for the CDR3: TGTGCCAGCAGCTTAAAGCGTCGGGACACGGGGAGTGAGCAGTTCTTC.

The rearrangement uses TRBV19 and TRBJ2-5; D remains unclear. V was cut by 6 bases and J by 2 bases, with 10 bases left in between. This CDR3 has 13 residues. Germline assignment: CDR1 LNHDA and CDR2 SQIVND (reference sequence). This CDR3 reads CASSPAGQETQYF. Here the CDR3 DNA reads TGTGCCAGTAGCCCCGCAGGTCAAGAGACCCAGTACTTC.

This clone was counted a single time. The J gene is TRBJ2-2, the V gene TRBV18, with 7 bases lining up with TRBD1. CDR1 and CDR2 (germline): KGHSH, LQKENI. This CDR3 is 15 amino acids long. With 4 bases clipped from V and 7 bases from J, the junction kept 9 bases outside the gene matches. CDR3 sequence reads: CASSRGTDKLGELFF. In DNA form, the CDR3 reads TGTGCCAGCTCACGTGGGACAGATAAACTCGGGGAGCTGTTTTTT.

The chain uses TRBV21-1 and TRBJ1-5; the table's D call TRBD1 went unverified against the DNA. TRBV21-1 is a known pseudogene. The CDR3 has 17 amino acids. The chain's CDR3 is CASSKSQTEYSNQPQHF. In DNA, the CDR3 is TGTGCCAGCAGCAAAAGCCAGACAGAATATAGCAATCAGCCCCAGCATTTT.

V usage is TRBV28 and J usage is TRBJ2-7, with 7 bases identical to TRBD1. The CDR3 has 14 residues. The junction had 6 bases not matched to a gene; V was cut back by 2 bases and J by 5 bases. CDR1 and CDR2 from the germline V gene are MDHEN and SYDVKM. CDR3 bases: TGTGCCAGCAGTTTAGGGCAGGGGGACCACGAGCAGTACTTC. This encodes CASSLGQGDHEQYF.